This T cell receptor beta chain was documented in a study of beta chain features in type 1 diabetes. Study observations and caveats: VDJ junctions sequenced from type 1 diabetes patients showed fewer insertions and more deletions. PCR might favor shorter templates, equally in patients and controls.

A CD45RO/CCR7/CD25/CD127/CD95/CD27 panel sorted naive, central memory, regulatory and stem cell-like memory CD4+ cells. The CDR3 consists of 17 residues. The germline CDR1 and CDR2 sequences are LNHNV and YYDKDF (reference sequence). Trimming cost V 8 bases and J 6 bases, with 26 bases left between them. About this clone itself: The antigen is unknown.

What was sequenced were expressed TCRB transcripts, since all of the isolated RNA had been reverse transcribed. Clones were sequenced by immunoSEQ multiplex PCR, and TCRdb holds only the in-frame ones, with some missing. The table includes under 950,000 clones, under 20% detected once. Sequences were obtained from naive CD4+ T cells from blood. This sequence joins TRBV15 and TRBJ1-5, with a possible D match to TRBD1 (5 bases). This receptor was identified in a woman between 18 and 29 years old in good health. The DNA of the CDR3 is TGTGCCACCTCCACCCCTGTCGGGGGATTAAGGGGTCAGCCCCAGCATTTT. This encodes CATSTPVGGLRGQPQHF.